The 18 T cell receptor beta chains below come from one sample, sequenced in a study of Ad26.COV2.S vaccination and SARS-CoV-2 variants. The protocol was immunoSEQ multiplex PCR, while the TCRdb copy is restricted to in-frame clones and leaves out a portion. The table lists about 400,000 clones, 85% to 90% of them singletons. As for treatment: roughly 19 received Ad26.COV2.S at low or high dose, single or two shots; about five received placebo; per-sample allocation not given. On day 63 after the first injection, vaccine and placebo recipients gave samples. Sequencing used peripheral blood, obtained in a trial of Ad26.COV2.S vaccine versus placebo. These receptors originate from a person between 18 and 59 years old who received the Ad26.COV2.S COVID-19 vaccine or a placebo.

The chain links TRBV6-5 to TRBJ1-6; the D gene is possibly TRBD1 (5 bases). The germline V gene has CDR1 MNHEY and CDR2 SVGAGI. The CDR3 length is 13 residues. Deletions cut 10 bases from V and 5 bases from J, with 12 bases between. The CDR3 DNA follows: TGTGCCATCTCAGGGTCTAATAATTCACCCCTCCACTTT. Translating it yields CAISGSNNSPLHF.

J is TRBJ2-5 and V is TRBV12-3 or TRBV12-4; D is possibly TRBD2 (7 bases). The CDR3 totals 13 residues. V lost 5 bases and J 7 bases, leaving 14 bases between the germline ends. In DNA form, the CDR3 reads TGTGCCAGCAGTCCGCGGGGGCTAGGGACCCAGTACTTC. Encoded protein: CASSPRGLGTQYF.

The chain uses TRBV27 and TRBJ1-1; TRBD1 is a possible D gene (6 bases). Germline values: CDR1 MNHEY, CDR2 SMNVEV (reference sequence). Trimming took 5 bases from V and 0 from J, leaving 16 bases between them. This CDR3 is built from 16 residues. Here the CDR3 reads CASSPTDRLLNTEAFF. The CDR3, as DNA: TGTGCCAGCAGTCCGACAGACAGGTTATTGAACACTGAAGCTTTCTTT.

The chain carries TRBV9 and TRBJ2-6; D unclear. V lost 0 bases and J lost 0, with 4 bases in between. The CDR3 is 15 amino acids. In germline, CDR1 is SGDLS, CDR2 YYNGEE. The CDR3: CASSVESSGANVLTF. The CDR3 nucleotides read TGTGCCAGCAGCGTAGAAAGCTCTGGGGCCAACGTCCTGACTTTC.

This clone was counted between two and nine times. The chain links TRBV27 to TRBJ2-7, with a possible D match to TRBD1 (6 bases). Looked up from germline, CDR1 is MNHEY and CDR2 is SMNVEV (reference sequence). With 5 bases removed from V and 4 bases from J, the gap between germline ends came to 15 bases. CDR3 length equals 14 residues. The CDR3 loop reads CASSPRQVWYEQYF. The CDR3 region has the DNA TGTGCCAGCAGTCCCCGACAGGTTTGGTACGAGCAGTACTTC.

The chain employs TRBV7-2 and TRBJ1-5, with D uncertain. CDR3 length: 12 residues. The germline gives CDR1 SGHTA, CDR2 FQGNSA. The V end was cut by 5 bases, the J end by 1 base, with 3 bases between. The CDR3 reads CASSRSNQPQHF. The CDR3 DNA follows: TGTGCCAGCAGCAGGAGCAATCAGCCCCAGCATTTT.

The chain is built from TRBV4-3 and TRBJ2-3, with a possible D match to TRBD2 (6 bases). Trimming took off 1 base at V and 4 bases at J, with 12 bases between the two ends. The CDR3 covers 15 residues. The germline CDR1 and CDR2 sequences are LGHNA and YSLEER. The CDR3 DNA reads as TGCGCCAGCAGCCAAGGTGCGGGGTTAGCAGATACGCAGTATTTT. Translating it yields CASSQGAGLADTQYF.

The table lists this clone with a count of one. J is TRBJ1-6 and V is TRBV5-5, with a possible D match to TRBD1 (6 bases). There are 18 residues in the CDR3. V lost 0 bases, J lost 9 bases, and 22 bases lay in between. Germline CDR1 SGHKS, CDR2 YYEKEE (reference sequence). For the CDR3, the DNA is TGTGCCAGCAGCTTGGTCCCAACGCGGGGGGGCGGAGGTTCACCCCTCCACTTT. It specifies CASSLVPTRGGGGSPLHF.

V usage is TRBV9 and J usage is TRBJ1-5; no clear D gene. Trimming took off 0 bases at V and 6 bases at J, with 10 bases between the two ends. Germline V gives CDR1 SGDLS, CDR2 YYNGEE. CDR3 length: 14 residues. This chain's CDR3 is CASSVEGSRQPQHF. Written as DNA, the CDR3 is TGTGCCAGCAGCGTAGAAGGGAGCCGTCAGCCCCAGCATTTT.

The chain carries TRBV5-6 and TRBJ2-3; 8 nucleotides align to TRBD2. Germline V gives CDR1 SGHDT, CDR2 YYEEEE. V trimming: 0 bases; J trimming: 0 bases; junction bases outside the gene matches: 3. The CDR3 length is 16 residues. The CDR3 DNA reads TGTGCCAGCAGCTTGGTGGTAGCGGGAAGCACAGATACGCAGTATTTT. Protein product: CASSLVVAGSTDTQYF.

Remarks on this clone: Other DNA variants within this sample encode the same CDR3. The rearrangement links TRBV2 to TRBJ2-3, with TRBD2 matching over 12 bases. Germline V CDR1 and CDR2: SNHLY, FYNNEI. V shed 5 bases and J 1 base; nucleotides not matched to a gene: 1. This CDR3 is 15 amino acids long. CDR3 loop: CASSRLAGGTDTQYF. CDR3 DNA sequence: TGTGCCAGCAGTCGACTAGCGGGGGGCACAGATACGCAGTATTTT.

The V call is TRBV5-8, the J call TRBJ1-2, with a tentative D call TRBD1 (5 bases). Deletions cut 0 bases from V and 4 bases from J, with 13 bases between. Germline V gene lookup returns CDR1 SGHTS and CDR2 YDEGEE. The CDR3 totals 15 residues. CDR3 protein: CASSLGGSPGYGYTF. The CDR3, as DNA: TGTGCCAGCAGCTTGGGGGGCAGCCCCGGCTATGGCTACACCTTC.

This clone was observed a few times. The CDR3 loop reads CASSYLTGNTEAFF. The CDR3 nucleotides read TGCGCCAGCAGCTACTTGACAGGGAACACTGAAGCTTTCTTT. The chain carries TRBV5-1 and TRBJ1-1; possibly TRBD1 for D (6 bases). The CDR3 has 14 amino acids. Trimming took 3 bases from V and 1 from J, leaving 10 bases between them. From germline, CDR1 is SGHRS and CDR2 YFSETQ. The full variable domain, completed using reference TRBV5-1 and TRBJ1-1, is KAGVTQTPRYLIKTRGQQVTLSCSPISGHRSVSWYQQTPGQGLQFLFEYFSETQRNKGNFPGRFSGRQFSNSRSEMNVSTLELGDSALYLCASSYLTGNTEAFFGQGTRLTVV.

The V call is TRBV19, the J call TRBJ1-6; no clear D gene. The length of the CDR3 is 16 residues. The germline V gene has CDR1 LNHDA and CDR2 SQIVND (reference sequence). The V gene lost 1 base and the J gene lost 4 bases, with 11 bases spanning the gap. CDR3: CASSIGRRGYNSPLHF. The CDR3 DNA sequence: TGTGCCAGTAGTATAGGTCGGCGGGGATATAATTCACCCCTCCACTTT.

V usage is TRBV12-2 and J usage is TRBJ1-6; TRBD1, the D gene given by the table, was not confirmed from the DNA. TRBV12-2 is an annotated pseudogene. This CDR3 is 18 amino acids long. CDR3 loop: CASRLAKSDTRTDSPLHF. CDR3 DNA: TGTGCAAGTCGCTTAGCGAAGTCGGACACCCGGACGGATTCACCCCTCCACTTT.

The chain couples TRBV2 to TRBJ2-2; tentatively, D is TRBD2 (6 bases). Trimming took off 4 bases at V and 6 bases at J, with 21 bases between the two ends. Germline assignment: CDR1 SNHLY and CDR2 FYNNEI. This CDR3 spans 17 amino acids. The CDR3 spells CASSGRVRDPGAGELFF. CDR3 DNA sequence: TGTGCCAGCAGTGGGAGGGTCCGGGACCCCGGGGCCGGGGAGCTGTTTTTT.

This clone came up once. The chain combines TRBV10-3 with TRBJ2-2; 7 nucleotides match TRBD2. This CDR3 spans 14 amino acids. The V and J ends lost 8 bases and 6 bases, in that order; junction bases with no gene match: 9. Germline CDR1 and CDR2: ENHRY and SYGVKD. CDR3 protein: CAILGTGGSGELFF. The CDR3, as DNA: TGTGCCATCTTGGGGACCGGGGGGTCCGGGGAGCTGTTTTTT.

The genes are TRBV9 and TRBJ2-1, with D perhaps TRBD1 (5 bases). Trimming cost V 0 bases and J 2 bases, with 9 bases left between them. Germline V gives CDR1 SGDLS, CDR2 YYNGEE. CDR3 length equals 15 residues. In nucleotides, the CDR3 is TGTGCCAGCAGCGTAGAGGGGATCGCCTACAATGAGCAGTTCTTC. This gives the protein CASSVEGIAYNEQFF.